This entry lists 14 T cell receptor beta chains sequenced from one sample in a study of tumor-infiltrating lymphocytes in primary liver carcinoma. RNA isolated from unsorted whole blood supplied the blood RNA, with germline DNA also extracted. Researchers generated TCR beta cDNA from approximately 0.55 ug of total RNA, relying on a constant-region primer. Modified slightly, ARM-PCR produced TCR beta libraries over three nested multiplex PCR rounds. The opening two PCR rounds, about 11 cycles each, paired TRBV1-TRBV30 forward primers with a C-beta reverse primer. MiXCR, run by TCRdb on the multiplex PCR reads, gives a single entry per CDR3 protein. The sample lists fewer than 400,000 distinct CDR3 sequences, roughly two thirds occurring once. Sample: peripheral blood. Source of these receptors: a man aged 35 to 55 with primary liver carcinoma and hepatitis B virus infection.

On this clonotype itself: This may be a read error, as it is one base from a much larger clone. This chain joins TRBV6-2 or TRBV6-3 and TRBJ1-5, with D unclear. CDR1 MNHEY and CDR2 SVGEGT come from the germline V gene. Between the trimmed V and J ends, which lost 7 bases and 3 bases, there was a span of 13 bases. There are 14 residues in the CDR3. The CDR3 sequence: CASTQIGNNQPQHF. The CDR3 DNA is TGTGCCAGCACTCAGATAGGGAACAATCAGCCCCAGCATTTT.

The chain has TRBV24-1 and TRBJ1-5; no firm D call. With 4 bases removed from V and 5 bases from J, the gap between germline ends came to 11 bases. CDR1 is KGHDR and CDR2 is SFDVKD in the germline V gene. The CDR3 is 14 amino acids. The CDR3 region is CATSDGVRDQPQHF. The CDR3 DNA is TGTGCCACCAGTGACGGGGTTCGGGATCAGCCCCAGCATTTT.

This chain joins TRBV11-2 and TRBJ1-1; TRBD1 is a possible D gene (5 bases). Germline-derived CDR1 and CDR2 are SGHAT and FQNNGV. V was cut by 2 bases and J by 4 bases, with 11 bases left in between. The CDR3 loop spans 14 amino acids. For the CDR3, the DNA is TGTGCCAGCAGCTTAATGGGGGGAGTCACTGAAGCTTTCTTT. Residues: CASSLMGGVTEAFF.

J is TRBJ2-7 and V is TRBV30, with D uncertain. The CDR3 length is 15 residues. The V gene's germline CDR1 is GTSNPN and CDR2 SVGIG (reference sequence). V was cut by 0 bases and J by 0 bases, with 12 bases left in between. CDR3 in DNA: TGTGCCTGGAGTGTTGGGTTTGGTAGCTCCTACGAGCAGTACTTC. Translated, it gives CAWSVGFGSSYEQYF. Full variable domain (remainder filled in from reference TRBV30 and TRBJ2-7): SQTIHQWPATLVQPVGSPLSLECTVEGTSNPNLYWYRQAAGRGLQLLFYSVGIGQISSEVPQNLSASRPQDRQFILSSKKLLLSDSGFYLCAWSVGFGSSYEQYFGPGTRLTVT.

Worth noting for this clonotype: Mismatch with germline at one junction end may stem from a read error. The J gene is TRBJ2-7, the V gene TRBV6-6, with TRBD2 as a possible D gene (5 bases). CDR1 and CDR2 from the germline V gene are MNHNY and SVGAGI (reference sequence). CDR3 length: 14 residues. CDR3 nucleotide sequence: TGTGCCACCAGTTTCTCGGGGTGGGGAAGCGAGCAGTACTTC. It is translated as CATSFSGWGSEQYF.

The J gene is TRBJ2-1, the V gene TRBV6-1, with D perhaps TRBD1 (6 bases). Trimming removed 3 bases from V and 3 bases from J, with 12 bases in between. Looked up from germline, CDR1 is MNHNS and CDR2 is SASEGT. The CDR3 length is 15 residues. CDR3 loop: CASSDMGAIYNEQFF. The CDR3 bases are TGTGCCAGCAGTGATATGGGGGCGATCTACAATGAGCAGTTCTTC.

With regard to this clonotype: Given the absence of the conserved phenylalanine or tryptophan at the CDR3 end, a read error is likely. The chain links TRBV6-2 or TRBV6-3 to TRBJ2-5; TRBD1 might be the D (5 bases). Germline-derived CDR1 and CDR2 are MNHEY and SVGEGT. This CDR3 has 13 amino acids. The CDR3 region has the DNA TGTGCCAGCCTGAGACAGTCGCGAGAGATCCAGTACCTC. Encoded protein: CASLRQSREIQYL.

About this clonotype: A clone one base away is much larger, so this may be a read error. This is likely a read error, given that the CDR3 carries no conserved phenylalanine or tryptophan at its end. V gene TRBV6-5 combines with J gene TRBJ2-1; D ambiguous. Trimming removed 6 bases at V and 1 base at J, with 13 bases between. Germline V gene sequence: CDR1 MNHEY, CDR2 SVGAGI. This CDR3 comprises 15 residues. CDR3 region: CASRRAGPSYNEQFL. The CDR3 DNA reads TGTGCCAGCAGGCGAGCAGGTCCTTCCTACAATGAGCAGTTCCTC.

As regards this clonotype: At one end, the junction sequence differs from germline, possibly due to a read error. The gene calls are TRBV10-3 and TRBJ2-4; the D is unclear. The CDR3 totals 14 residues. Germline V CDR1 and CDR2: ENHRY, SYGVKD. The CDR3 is CAISESMIQNIRYF. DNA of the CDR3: TGTGCCATCAGTGAGTCGATGATACAAAACATTCGGTACTTT.

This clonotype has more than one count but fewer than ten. The CDR3 sequence is CASSIAEGSYEQYF. The CDR3 DNA is TGTGCCAGCAGCATAGCGGAGGGCTCCTACGAGCAGTACTTC. This chain joins TRBV6-1 and TRBJ2-7; TRBD2 is a possible D gene (6 bases). This CDR3 is 14 amino acids long. Looked up from germline, CDR1 is MNHNS and CDR2 is SASEGT. The V and J ends lost 6 bases and 0 bases respectively, with 12 bases between them.

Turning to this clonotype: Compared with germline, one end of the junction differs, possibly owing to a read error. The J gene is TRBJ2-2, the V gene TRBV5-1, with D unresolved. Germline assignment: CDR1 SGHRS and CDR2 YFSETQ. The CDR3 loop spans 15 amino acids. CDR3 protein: CASSLGFEGTGELFF. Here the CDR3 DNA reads TGTGCCAGCAGCTTAGGGTTCGAAGGCACCGGGGAGCTGTTTTTT.

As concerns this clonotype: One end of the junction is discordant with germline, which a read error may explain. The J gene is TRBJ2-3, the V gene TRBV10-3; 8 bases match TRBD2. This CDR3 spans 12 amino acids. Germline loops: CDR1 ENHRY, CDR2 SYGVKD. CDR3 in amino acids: CTISTGGDSQYF. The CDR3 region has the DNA TGTACCATCTCAACCGGGGGGGATTCGCAGTATTTT.

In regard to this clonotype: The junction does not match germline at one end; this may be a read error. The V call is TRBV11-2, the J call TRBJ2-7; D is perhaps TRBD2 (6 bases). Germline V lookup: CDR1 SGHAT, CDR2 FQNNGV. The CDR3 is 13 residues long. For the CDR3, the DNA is TGTACCAGCAGCTTAGATCGGGGGTTGGGGCAGTACTTC. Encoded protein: CTSSLDRGLGQYF.

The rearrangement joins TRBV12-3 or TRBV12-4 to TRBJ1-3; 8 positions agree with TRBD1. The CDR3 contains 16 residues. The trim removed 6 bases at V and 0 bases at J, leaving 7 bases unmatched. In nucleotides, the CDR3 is TGTGCCAGCAGAGCGGGACAGGACCGCTCTGGAAACACCATATATTTT. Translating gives CASRAGQDRSGNTIYF.